Following are 20 T cell receptor beta chains from one sample sequenced in a study of OX40 agonist ivuxolimab in advanced cancers. The repertoire was sequenced with immunoSEQ multiplex PCR; TCRdb's copy has only in-frame clones and lacks some. This sample has about 56,000 clones, with around 82% found just once. The input for sequencing was CD4+ or CD8+ T cells sorted from blood, taken in a trial of the OX40 agonist ivuxolimab. The receptors were sampled from an adult with an advanced solid tumor such as melanoma, head and neck, liver or kidney cancer.

V gene TRBV5-1 combines with J gene TRBJ1-6; TRBD1 is a possible D gene (5 bases). Germline CDR1 is SGHRS and CDR2 is YFSETQ. Trimming took 1 base from V and 5 from J, leaving 7 bases between them. The CDR3 is 14 amino acids. CDR3 region: CASSLQGHNSPLHF. The CDR3 DNA reads as TGCGCCAGCAGCTTGCAGGGACATAATTCACCCCTCCACTTT.

The chain is built from TRBV11-2 and TRBJ2-7, with a tentative D call TRBD1 (6 bases). The V gene lost 4 bases and the J gene lost 3 bases, with 7 bases spanning the gap. From germline, CDR1 is SGHAT and CDR2 FQNNGV. This CDR3 has 12 residues. The CDR3 DNA sequence: TGTGCCAGCAGCTGGGACATCTACGAGCAGTACTTC. Translated: CASSWDIYEQYF.

The V call is TRBV19, the J call TRBJ1-3; TRBD1 matches at 8 bases. From germline, CDR1 is LNHDA and CDR2 SQIVND (reference sequence). This CDR3 has 15 residues. V lost 7 bases to trimming and J lost 0 bases; unmatched junction nucleotides: 5. Here the CDR3 reads CASKAGGFSGNTIYF. Here the CDR3 DNA reads TGTGCCAGTAAGGCAGGGGGCTTCTCTGGAAACACCATATATTTT. Full variable domain (remainder filled in from reference TRBV19 and TRBJ1-3): DGGITQSPKYLFRKEGQNVTLSCEQNLNHDAMYWYRQDPGQGLRLIYYSQIVNDFQKGDIAEGYSVSREKKESFPLTVTSAQKNPTAFYLCASKAGGFSGNTIYFGEGSWLTVV.

The chain combines TRBV7-2 with TRBJ2-7; the match to TRBD2 covers 13 bases. Germline values: CDR1 SGHTA, CDR2 FQGNSA. Trimming took 5 bases from V and 9 from J; bases not matched to a gene: 10. The CDR3 totals 15 residues. CDR3 sequence: CASSLPGLAGRVQYF. As DNA, the CDR3 is TGTGCCAGCAGCCTCCCGGGACTAGCGGGGCGGGTGCAGTACTTC.

V is TRBV6-5 and J is TRBJ1-4; tentative D call: TRBD1 (6 bases). V lost 6 bases and J lost 7, with 15 bases in between. Germline-derived CDR1 and CDR2 are MNHEY and SVGAGI. The CDR3 contains 14 residues. CDR3 DNA sequence: TGTGCCAGCAGCCTGGCGGGGGCCGGTGAAAAACTGTTTTTT. This gives the protein CASSLAGAGEKLFF.

V gene TRBV6-1 combines with J gene TRBJ2-7; 9 bases are a match to TRBD1. Germline lookup yields CDR1 MNHNS and CDR2 SASEGT. The CDR3 sequence is 18 residues long. V was pared by 3 bases and J by 6 bases, with 18 bases of the junction left unmatched. CDR3 in DNA: TGTGCCAGCAGTGAGCCGGGACAGGGTCCCTTTGGGGGGAGCGAGCAGTACTTC. Translated, it gives CASSEPGQGPFGGSEQYF.

V usage is TRBV11-3 and J usage is TRBJ1-5, with no clear D. The CDR3 consists of 15 residues. The V gene's germline CDR1 is SGHNT and CDR2 YENEEA. Trimming pared 1 base from V and 0 bases from J, leaving 7 bases between. DNA of the CDR3: TGTGCCAGCAGCTTAGTCGGATATAGCAATCAGCCCCAGCATTTT. It yields the protein CASSLVGYSNQPQHF.

The rearrangement links TRBV29-1 to TRBJ1-5; perhaps TRBD1 as D (5 bases). Between the trimmed V and J ends, which lost 8 bases and 5 bases, there was a span of 16 bases. The CDR3 covers 13 residues. Germline V CDR1 and CDR2: SQVTM, ANQGSEA. CDR3 amino acids: CSFRTGRDQPQHF. The CDR3 coding sequence is TGCAGCTTTCGAACCGGCAGGGATCAGCCCCAGCATTTT.

The chain has TRBV7-2 and TRBJ2-3; D is ambiguous. V dropped 4 bases and J dropped 6 bases, with 8 bases sitting between them. The CDR3 covers 12 residues. CDR1 is SGHTA, CDR2 FQGNSA, per germline. The CDR3, as DNA: TGTGCCAGCAGCTCAACAAGGGATACGCAGTATTTT. Its translation is CASSSTRDTQYF.

This clone was counted once. The chain uses TRBV5-1 and TRBJ1-5; a weak D match, TRBD1 (5 bases). The CDR3 extends over 16 amino acids. Trimming left V 0 bases short and J 7 bases short, with 17 bases between. The V gene's germline CDR1 is SGHRS and CDR2 YFSETQ. Here the CDR3 DNA reads TGCGCCAGCAGCTTGGAGGGGCCGCCGGGCGGCCAGCCCCAGCATTTT. Encoded protein: CASSLEGPPGGQPQHF.

This clone has a single count. The CDR3 DNA follows: TGTGCCAGTAGCCCCCCGACAGGGGACCACTTCTATGGCTACACCTTC. This translates into CASSPPTGDHFYGYTF. The V and J genes are TRBV19 and TRBJ1-2, with 8 bases that match TRBD1. Germline-derived CDR1 and CDR2 are LNHDA and SQIVND (reference sequence). The CDR3 is 16 amino acids. V gave up 6 bases and J gave up 4 bases; unmatched junction bases: 13.

The rearrangement uses TRBV7-2 and TRBJ1-2; the D is unclear. Trimming stripped 1 base from V and 1 base from J, with 7 bases between. Germline CDR1 and CDR2: SGHTA and FQGNSA. The CDR3 runs 14 residues. CDR3 sequence (DNA): TGTGCCAGCAGCTTAGAACCAGATAACTATGGCTACACCTTC. Residues: CASSLEPDNYGYTF.

The chain recombines TRBV7-2 with TRBJ2-3, with D maybe TRBD2 (6 bases). The CDR3 is 14 residues long. Trimming took off 3 bases at V and 4 bases at J, with 11 bases between the two ends. Per the germline V gene, CDR1 is SGHTA and CDR2 is FQGNSA. The CDR3 here is CASSLGGPPDTQYF. CDR3 DNA sequence: TGTGCCAGCAGCTTGGGAGGCCCCCCAGATACGCAGTATTTT.

J is TRBJ2-4 and V is TRBV7-9; possible D gene TRBD2, 6 bases. V was shortened by 7 bases and J by 0 bases, with 16 bases between the two germline ends. The CDR3 runs 16 residues. Germline values: CDR1 SEHNR, CDR2 FQNEAQ (reference sequence). The CDR3 spells CASTRGGALAKNIQYF. As DNA, the CDR3 is TGTGCCAGCACACGGGGCGGGGCCTTAGCCAAAAACATTCAGTACTTC.

With regard to this clone: An end of the junction differs from the germline gene, which may be a read error. The chain carries TRBV7-2 and TRBJ1-2; no definite D call. Germline V gives CDR1 SGHTA, CDR2 FQGNSA. This CDR3 has 11 residues. In DNA form, the CDR3 reads TGTGCCAGCAGCTCCGTCTTCGGCTACGCCTTC. Amino acids: CASSSVFGYAF.

This clone was recorded once. The CDR3 coding sequence is TGTGCCAGCAGCCCACCGGCGGGGAATGAAAAACTGTTTTTT. Protein: CASSPPAGNEKLFF. This chain uses TRBV7-8 with TRBJ1-4; D gene unclear. This CDR3 contains 14 residues. Germline V gives CDR1 SGHVS, CDR2 FQNEAQ. The ends were cut back, 5 bases at V and 5 bases at J, with 12 bases in the middle. Filled out from reference TRBV7-8 and TRBJ1-4, the complete variable domain reads GAGVSQSPRYKVAKRGQDVALRCDPISGHVSLFWYQQALGQGPEFLTYFQNEAQLDKSGLPSDRFFAERPEGSVSTLKIQRTQQEDSAVYLCASSPPAGNEKLFFGSGTQLSVL.

In regard to this clone: One end of the junction fails to match germline, which may point to a read error. The V gene is TRBV7-9, the J gene TRBJ1-2, with TRBD1 as a possible D gene (6 bases). The CDR3 runs to 16 residues. The germline V gene has CDR1 SEHNR and CDR2 FQNEAQ (reference sequence). The CDR3 reads CASSHPPAGEVYGYTF. CDR3 nucleotides: TGCGCCAGCAGCCACCCCCCCGCAGGGGAGGTCTATGGCTACACCTTC.

The chain couples TRBV15 to TRBJ2-3, with a possible D match to TRBD1 (6 bases). Trimming removed 2 bases from V and 9 bases from J, with 9 bases in between. Per the germline V gene, CDR1 is LNHNV and CDR2 is YYDKDF (reference sequence). This CDR3 comprises 12 residues. CDR3 region: CATSRIGTTQYF. Here the CDR3 DNA reads TGTGCCACCAGCAGAATCGGGACAACGCAGTATTTT.

The V gene is TRBV29-1, the J gene TRBJ2-1; 13 bases map to TRBD2. V shed 7 bases, J shed 8 bases, and the junction held 11 bases outside the gene matches. This CDR3 spans 15 amino acids. The germline V gene encodes CDR1 SQVTM and CDR2 ANQGSEA. Here the CDR3 reads CSAIVLAGGWDEQFF. DNA of the CDR3: TGCAGCGCAATTGTACTAGCGGGAGGGTGGGATGAGCAGTTCTTC.

V and J are TRBV5-4 and TRBJ2-1, with D perhaps TRBD1 or TRBD2 (7 bases each). The ends were cut back, 3 bases at V and 4 bases at J, with 11 bases in the middle. Germline values: CDR1 SGHNT, CDR2 YYREEE (reference sequence). The CDR3 has 14 amino acids. CDR3 amino acids: CASSSRGGYNEQFF. The CDR3 DNA sequence: TGTGCCAGCAGCTCCAGGGGGGGATACAATGAGCAGTTCTTC. Supplemented by reference TRBV5-4 and TRBJ2-1, the full variable domain reads ETGVTQSPTHLIKTRGQQVTLRCSSQSGHNTVSWYQQALGQGPQFIFQYYREEENGRGNFPPRFSGLQFPNYSSELNVNALELDDSALYLCASSSRGGYNEQFFGPGTRLTVL.